The TCR beta chain under discussion was sequenced for a study of T cell responses to AZD1222 COVID-19 vaccine. General observations from the study: None of the repertoires were sampled until the peak T cell response had passed. Clonal diversity may have been underestimated in mostly white British donors.

Clones were sequenced by immunoSEQ multiplex PCR, and TCRdb holds only the in-frame ones, with some missing. The sample carries about 160,000 clones, roughly 91% recorded once. Germline V gene data show CDR1 as SGDLS and CDR2 as YYNGEE. The CDR3 has 15 amino acids. The V gene lost 3 bases and the J gene lost 4 bases, with 13 bases spanning the gap. As concerns this clone: Its antigen is currently unknown.

This specimen consisted of peripheral blood, obtained on day 0 of AZD1222 vaccination. The rearrangement uses TRBV9 and TRBJ2-2, with a possible D match to TRBD1 (6 bases). The origin of this receptor is an adult in good health. CDR3 residues: CASSAWGPFTGELFF. DNA for the CDR3: TGTGCCAGCAGCGCGTGGGGGCCGTTCACCGGGGAGCTGTTTTTT. Looking up the rest from reference TRBV9 and TRBJ2-2 gives the full variable domain: DSGVTQTPKHLITATGQRVTLRCSPRSGDLSVYWYQQSLDQGLQFLIQYYNGEERAKGNILERFSAQQFPDLHSELNLSSLELGDSALYFCASSAWGPFTGELFFGEGSRLTVL.